A selection of T cell receptor beta chains follows, all from one sample in a study of blood T cells in healthy people across ages. TCRdb processed the 5' RACE reads anew with MiXCR; each CDR3 protein has one entry. The sample yields more than 650,000 distinct CDR3 sequences, 50% to 65% seen once. What was sequenced was blood. These receptors all come from a man of 80 years or more in good health. Each CDR3 is given with its conserved first and last residue. A D gene is named only where the DNA matches it firmly. Clone size is given for some rows only: seen once, a few or many times, or a class if the clone is expanded.

v_gene,abundance,d_gene,j_gene,len,CDR3aa,CDR3nt
TRBV10-3,-,TRBD2,TRBJ2-5,17,CAISDGTSGRARETQYF,TGTGCCATCAGTGATGGGACTAGCGGGAGGGCCAGAGAGACCCAGTACTTC
TRBV7-9,-,-,TRBJ1-2,15,CASSLDGGSNYGYTF,TGTGCCAGCAGCTTAGATGGGGGCTCCAACTATGGCTACACCTTC
TRBV12-3/TRBV12-4,-,TRBD2,TRBJ2-5,14,CASSSRGGEETQYF,TGTGCCAGCAGTTCCCGGGGGGGAGAAGAGACCCAGTACTTC
TRBV5-1,-,-,TRBJ2-5,16,CASSLAGTALGETQYF,TGCGCCAGCAGCTTGGCGGGTACAGCGCTGGGGGAGACCCAGTACTTC
TRBV21-1,few,-,TRBJ2-5,16,CASSINPEEQGETQYF,TGTGCCAGCAGCATTAACCCCGAGGAGCAGGGAGAGACCCAGTACTTC
TRBV5-1,-,TRBD2,TRBJ2-2,15,CASSLASGNTGELFF,TGCGCCAGCAGCTTGGCTAGCGGTAACACCGGGGAGCTGTTTTTT
TRBV5-1,-,-,TRBJ2-5,13,CASSVGRLQTQYF,TGCGCCAGCAGCGTGGGAAGGCTGCAGACCCAGTACTTC
TRBV4-1,-,-,TRBJ2-7,15,CASSQDSGFTYEQYF,TGCGCCAGCAGCCAAGATAGTGGCTTCACCTACGAGCAGTACTTC
TRBV6-6,-,TRBD1,TRBJ1-6,14,CASSLDRGGSPLHF,TGTGCCAGCAGTCTGGACAGGGGTGGTTCACCCCTCCACTTT
TRBV2,-,-,TRBJ1-5,16,CASSERVGLAEQPQHF,TGTGCCAGCAGTGAAAGGGTTGGGCTTGCGGAACAGCCCCAGCATTTT
TRBV5-1,-,TRBD1,TRBJ1-1,14,CASNGGGRVAEAFF,TGCGCCAGCAATGGAGGGGGCCGGGTCGCTGAAGCTTTCTTT
TRBV19,few,TRBD1,TRBJ2-4,17,CASRRTGSGSAKNIQYF,TGTGCCAGTAGGCGGACAGGGAGCGGTTCAGCCAAAAACATTCAGTACTTC
TRBV27,once,-,TRBJ2-7,14,CATRGTSLGGEQYF,TGTGCCACCCGGGGGACCTCCCTTGGCGGCGAGCAGTACTTC
TRBV11-1,few,TRBD1,TRBJ2-5,14,CASSRQGRQETQYF,TGTGCCAGCAGCCGACAGGGTCGCCAAGAGACCCAGTACTTC
TRBV12-3/TRBV12-4,-,TRBD1,TRBJ2-1,16,CASTQGAWSSYNEQFF,TGTGCCAGCACTCAGGGGGCCTGGAGCTCCTACAATGAGCAGTTCTTC
TRBV6-2/TRBV6-3,-,-,TRBJ2-1,15,CASLEGELVSRTQFF,TGTGCCAGCTTGGAGGGGGAACTAGTTTCGAGGACCCAGTTCTTC
TRBV2,few,TRBD1,TRBJ1-2,14,CASRERQGLYGYTF,TGTGCCAGCAGGGAACGACAGGGGTTGTATGGCTACACCTTC
TRBV9,-,TRBD2,TRBJ2-2,15,CASSVTSGNTGELFF,TGTGCCAGCAGCGTAACTAGCGGTAACACCGGGGAGCTGTTTTTT
TRBV3-1,few,-,TRBJ2-5,15,CASSHRFRGGETQYF,TGTGCCAGCAGCCATCGTTTCAGGGGAGGCGAGACCCAGTACTTC
TRBV3-1,-,TRBD2,TRBJ2-7,16,CASSQESRLAVYEQYF,TGTGCCAGCAGCCAAGAAAGTAGGCTAGCGGTCTACGAGCAGTACTTC
TRBV14,-,TRBD2,TRBJ2-3,13,CASSQILADTQYF,TGTGCCAGCAGCCAAATACTAGCGGATACGCAGTATTTT
TRBV7-6,-,TRBD1,TRBJ2-7,15,CASSRTGQGSYEQYF,TGTGCCAGCAGCCGTACGGGACAGGGTTCCTACGAGCAGTACTTC
TRBV12-3/TRBV12-4,-,-,TRBJ2-2,14,CASRFTGLVGELFF,TGTGCCTCCCGCTTTACGGGGCTGGTAGGGGAGCTGTTTTTT
TRBV10-3,few,-,TRBJ2-7,14,CAISVRDYPYEQYF,TGTGCCATCAGTGTGAGGGATTACCCCTACGAGCAGTACTTC
TRBV7-2,few,-,TRBJ1-2,15,CASSPTGFGRGGYTF,TGTGCCAGCAGCCCAACCGGATTTGGCCGGGGCGGCTACACCTTC
TRBV11-2,-,-,TRBJ2-4,16,CASSLEGAKAKNIQYF,TGTGCCAGCAGCTTAGAGGGGGCTAAGGCCAAAAACATTCAGTACTTC
TRBV24-1,few,TRBD1,TRBJ1-2,14,CATSDPGQNYGYTF,TGTGCCACCAGTGACCCGGGACAGAACTATGGCTACACCTTC
TRBV4-2,-,TRBD2,TRBJ2-1,18,CASSQPKAGGPSFYEQFF,TGTGCCAGCAGCCAACCCAAGGCGGGAGGGCCTAGTTTCTATGAGCAGTTCTTC
TRBV12-3/TRBV12-4,-,-,TRBJ2-2,17,CASSPPRRGLGTGELFF,TGTGCCAGCAGTCCACCGAGGAGGGGGCTTGGCACCGGGGAGCTGTTTTTT
TRBV21-1,-,-,TRBJ1-5,17,CASSNSPGQGVPQPQHF,TGTGCCAGCAGCAATAGCCCGGGACAGGGTGTCCCTCAGCCCCAGCATTTT
TRBV27,-,-,TRBJ2-7,20,CASSLSLGGGGQVGSYEQYF,TGTGCCAGCAGTTTATCTTTAGGAGGGGGCGGTCAGGTCGGCTCCTACGAGCAGTACTTC
TRBV7-9,-,-,TRBJ1-4,15,CASSLGAGDVEKLFF,TGTGCCAGCAGCTTAGGGGCAGGAGATGTTGAAAAACTGTTTTTT
TRBV20-1,once,TRBD1,TRBJ1-2,13,CSARGGTGDGYTF,TGCAGTGCTAGAGGGGGGACAGGGGATGGCTACACCTTC
TRBV7-9,few,-,TRBJ2-7,12,CASSLEFTEQYF,TGTGCCAGCAGCTTGGAGTTCACCGAGCAGTACTTC
TRBV20-1,-,-,TRBJ2-7,13,CSARGGGPYEQYF,TGCAGTGCCAGGGGGGGTGGGCCGTACGAGCAGTACTTC
TRBV20-1,-,-,TRBJ2-1,14,CSVGGGTAGNEQFF,TGCAGTGTTGGGGGGGGGACAGCTGGCAATGAGCAGTTCTTC
TRBV28,-,TRBD1,TRBJ1-2,17,CASSALGTGPGDYGYTF,TGTGCCAGCAGTGCCCTCGGGACAGGGCCTGGAGACTATGGCTACACCTTC
TRBV7-9,-,-,TRBJ2-3,13,CASSSIVPDTQYF,TGTGCCAGCAGCTCCATTGTGCCAGATACGCAGTATTTT
TRBV24-1,-,TRBD2,TRBJ2-7,16,CATSDHGLAGVTEQYF,TGTGCCACCAGTGACCACGGACTAGCGGGAGTCACTGAGCAGTACTTC
TRBV5-1,-,TRBD1,TRBJ2-7,16,CASSIKWTGGTYEQYF,TGCGCCAGCAGCATAAAATGGACAGGGGGGACCTACGAGCAGTACTTC
TRBV28,many,-,TRBJ2-3,11,CASSPKDTQYF,TGTGCCAGCAGCCCCAAAGATACGCAGTATTTT
TRBV2,-,-,TRBJ2-5,15,CASSEEGQIQETQYF,TGTGCCAGCAGTGAGGAGGGACAGATACAAGAGACCCAGTACTTC
TRBV5-1,-,-,TRBJ2-4,14,CASSGGGGSDIQYF,TGCGCCAGCAGCGGAGGGGGCGGGTCGGACATTCAGTACTTC
TRBV5-6,-,-,TRBJ2-1,13,CASSLLPTTEQFF,TGTGCCAGCAGCTTGTTGCCTACCACTGAGCAGTTCTTC
TRBV5-1,few,TRBD2,TRBJ2-5,16,CASSLAAQAGVETQYF,TGCGCCAGCAGCTTGGCCGCTCAAGCGGGAGTAGAGACCCAGTACTTC
TRBV2,-,TRBD2,TRBJ2-1,15,CASRPTSGNRNEQFF,TGTGCCAGCAGACCCACTAGCGGGAATAGGAATGAGCAGTTCTTC
TRBV20-1,-,TRBD2,TRBJ2-3,14,CSASLLAGTFSQYF,TGCAGTGCTAGCCTCCTAGCGGGAACGTTTTCGCAGTATTTT
TRBV7-6,-,-,TRBJ2-7,15,CASSLVSPGVGEQYF,TGTGCCAGCAGCTTAGTATCCCCGGGGGTGGGAGAGCAGTACTTC
TRBV10-3,-,TRBD1,TRBJ2-1,15,CAISEPTGGGNEQFF,TGTGCCATCAGTGAACCGACAGGGGGCGGCAATGAGCAGTTCTTC
TRBV2,few,TRBD2,TRBJ2-7,17,CASSEAGLAGGRNEQYF,TGTGCCAGCAGTGAAGCGGGCCTAGCGGGAGGTAGGAACGAGCAGTACTTC
TRBV25-1,few,-,TRBJ1-1,15,CASSPPGLGRTEAFF,TGTGCCAGCAGCCCTCCGGGTTTGGGCCGGACTGAAGCTTTCTTT